This T cell receptor (beta chain) was retrieved from a study of T-cell reconstitution after alpha-beta-depleted transplantation in children. CDR1 is DFQATT, CDR2 SNEGSKA, per germline (reference sequence). The V gene lost 7 bases and the J gene lost 3 bases, with 10 bases spanning the gap. This CDR3 has 12 residues. This clonotype was found a few times. The library targeted TCRbeta and was prepared with unique molecular identifiers. One entry per CDR3 protein results from TCRdb running MiXCR on the PCR reads. The sample has 500,000 or so distinct CDR3 sequences; around a third are singletons. The source is a human donor who donated a stem cell graft to a child with aplastic anemia. V usage is TRBV20-1 and J usage is TRBJ2-1; tentatively, D is TRBD2 (6 bases). The sequenced sample was PBMCs from the stem cell graft donor, obtained from the stem cell graft. The CDR3 reads CSVRRGYNEQFF. CDR3 DNA: TGCAGTGTACGGCGGGGCTACAATGAGCAGTTCTTC.